Detailed here is one T cell receptor (beta chain). The target antigen is unknown. These data are taken from a study of cytomegalovirus exposure and HLA in healthy donors. Study results and caveats: Later analysis demonstrated an association between a missense DCLRE1C variant and TCR beta V- and J-gene trimming.

Researchers ran the PCR with 60 Vbeta and 13 Jbeta primers. Sequencing used immunoSEQ multiplex PCR; TCRdb keeps in-frame clones, though not all of them. The sample holds approximately 180,000 clones, 84% seen once. Between the trimmed V and J ends, which lost 5 bases and 5 bases, there was a span of 12 bases. Germline V lookup: CDR1 LNHDA, CDR2 SQIVND (reference sequence). The length of the CDR3 is 13 residues. V and J are TRBV19 and TRBJ1-2, with D unresolved. Sequencing used PBMCs. The sequence came from a young man in good health and CMV-seronegative. The CDR3 sequence is CASSFTELYGYTF. CDR3 in DNA: TGTGCCAGTAGTTTTACAGAACTTTATGGCTACACCTTC.